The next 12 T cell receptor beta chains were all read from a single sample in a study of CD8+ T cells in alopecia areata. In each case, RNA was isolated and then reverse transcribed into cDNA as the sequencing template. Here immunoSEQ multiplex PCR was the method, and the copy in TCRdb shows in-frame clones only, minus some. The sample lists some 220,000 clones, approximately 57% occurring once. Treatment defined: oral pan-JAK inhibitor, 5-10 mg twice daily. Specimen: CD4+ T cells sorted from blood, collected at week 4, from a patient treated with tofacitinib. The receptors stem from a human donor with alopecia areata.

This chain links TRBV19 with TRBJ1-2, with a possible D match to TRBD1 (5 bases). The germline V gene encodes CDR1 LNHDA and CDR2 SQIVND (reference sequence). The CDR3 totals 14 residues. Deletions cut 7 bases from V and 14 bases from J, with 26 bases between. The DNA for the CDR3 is TGTGCCAGTACCATTCAGGGAGGGGTCGACCTTGTGACCTTC. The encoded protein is CASTIQGGVDLVTF.

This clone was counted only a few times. CDR3 region: CAISDDSSKSYEQYF. In DNA, the CDR3 is TGTGCCATCAGTGACGACAGTTCTAAATCCTACGAGCAGTACTTC. The chain carries TRBV10-3 and TRBJ2-7; tentative D call: TRBD1 (5 bases). Germline V CDR1 and CDR2: ENHRY, SYGVKD. CDR3 length equals 15 residues. V lost 3 bases, J lost 1 base, and 13 bases lay in between.

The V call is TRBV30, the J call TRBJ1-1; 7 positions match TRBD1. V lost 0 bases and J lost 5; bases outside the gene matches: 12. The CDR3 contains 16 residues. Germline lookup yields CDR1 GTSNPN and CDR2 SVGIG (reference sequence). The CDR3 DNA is TGTGCCTGGAGTGTAGGTGCGGAGGGGGCCGAGACTGAAGCTTTCTTT. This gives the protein CAWSVGAEGAETEAFF. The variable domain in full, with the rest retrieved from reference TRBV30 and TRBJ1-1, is SQTIHQWPATLVQPVGSPLSLECTVEGTSNPNLYWYRQAAGRGLQLLFYSVGIGQISSEVPQNLSASRPQDRQFILSSKKLLLSDSGFYLCAWSVGAEGAETEAFFGQGTRLTVV.

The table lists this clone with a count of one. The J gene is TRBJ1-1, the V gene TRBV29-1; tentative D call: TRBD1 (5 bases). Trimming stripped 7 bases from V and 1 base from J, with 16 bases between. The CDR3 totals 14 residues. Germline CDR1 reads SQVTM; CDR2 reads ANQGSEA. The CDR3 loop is CSATWATENTEAFF. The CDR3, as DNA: TGCAGCGCCACATGGGCGACAGAGAACACTGAAGCTTTCTTT.

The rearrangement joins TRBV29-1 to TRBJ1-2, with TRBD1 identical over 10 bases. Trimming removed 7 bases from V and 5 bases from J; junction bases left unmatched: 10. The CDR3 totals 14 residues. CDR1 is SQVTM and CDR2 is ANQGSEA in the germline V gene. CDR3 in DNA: TGCAGCGGTAAATTGGGACAGGGGCAATATGGCTACACCTTC. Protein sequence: CSGKLGQGQYGYTF. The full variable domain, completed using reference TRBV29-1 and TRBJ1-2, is SAVISQKPSRDICQRGTSLTIQCQVDSQVTMMFWYRQQPGQSLTLIATANQGSEATYESGFVIDKFPISRPNLTFSTLTVSNMSPEDSSIYLCSGKLGQGQYGYTFGSGTRLTVV.

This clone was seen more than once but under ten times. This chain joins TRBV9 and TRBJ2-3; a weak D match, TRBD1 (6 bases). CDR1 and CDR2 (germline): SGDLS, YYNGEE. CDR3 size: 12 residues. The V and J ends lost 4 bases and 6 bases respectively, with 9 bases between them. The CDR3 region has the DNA TGTGCCAGCAGCCCAGGGGACGATACGCAGTATTTT. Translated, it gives CASSPGDDTQYF.

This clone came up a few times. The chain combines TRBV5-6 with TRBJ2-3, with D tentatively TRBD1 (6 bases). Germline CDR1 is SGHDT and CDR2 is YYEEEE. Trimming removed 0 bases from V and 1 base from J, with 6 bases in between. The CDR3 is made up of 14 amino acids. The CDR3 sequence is CASSLEGGTDTQYF. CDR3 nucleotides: TGTGCCAGCAGCTTGGAGGGGGGCACAGATACGCAGTATTTT. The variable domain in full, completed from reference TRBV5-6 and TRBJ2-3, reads DAGVTQSPTHLIKTRGQQVTLRCSPKSGHDTVSWYQQALGQGPQFIFQYYEEEERQRGNFPDRFSGHQFPNYSSELNVNALLLGDSALYLCASSLEGGTDTQYFGPGTRLTVL.

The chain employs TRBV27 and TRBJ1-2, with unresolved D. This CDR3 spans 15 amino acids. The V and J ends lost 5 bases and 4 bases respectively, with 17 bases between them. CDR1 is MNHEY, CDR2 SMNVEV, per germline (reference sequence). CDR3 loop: CASSPLTDRGYGYTF. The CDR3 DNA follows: TGTGCCAGCAGTCCGCTTACAGATAGAGGCTATGGCTACACCTTC.

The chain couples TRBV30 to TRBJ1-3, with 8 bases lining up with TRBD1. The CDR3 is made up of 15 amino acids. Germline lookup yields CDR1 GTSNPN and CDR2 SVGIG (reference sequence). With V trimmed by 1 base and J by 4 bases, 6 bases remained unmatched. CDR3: CAWSARRTGGNTIYF. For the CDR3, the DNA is TGTGCCTGGAGTGCACGCCGGACAGGGGGAAACACCATATATTTT. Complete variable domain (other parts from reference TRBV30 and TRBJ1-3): SQTIHQWPATLVQPVGSPLSLECTVEGTSNPNLYWYRQAAGRGLQLLFYSVGIGQISSEVPQNLSASRPQDRQFILSSKKLLLSDSGFYLCAWSARRTGGNTIYFGEGSWLTVV.

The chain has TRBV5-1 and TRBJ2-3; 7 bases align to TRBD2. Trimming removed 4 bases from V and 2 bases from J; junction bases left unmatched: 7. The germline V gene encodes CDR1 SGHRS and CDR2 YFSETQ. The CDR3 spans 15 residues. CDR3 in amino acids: CASSGGAGITDTQYF. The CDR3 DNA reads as TGCGCCAGCAGCGGGGGAGCGGGGATCACAGATACGCAGTATTTT.

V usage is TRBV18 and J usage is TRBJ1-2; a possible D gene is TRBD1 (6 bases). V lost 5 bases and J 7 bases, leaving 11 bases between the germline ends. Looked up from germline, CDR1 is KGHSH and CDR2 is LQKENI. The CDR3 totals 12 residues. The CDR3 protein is CASSSGGAGYTF. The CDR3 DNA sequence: TGTGCCAGCTCATCTGGGGGGGCTGGCTACACCTTC.

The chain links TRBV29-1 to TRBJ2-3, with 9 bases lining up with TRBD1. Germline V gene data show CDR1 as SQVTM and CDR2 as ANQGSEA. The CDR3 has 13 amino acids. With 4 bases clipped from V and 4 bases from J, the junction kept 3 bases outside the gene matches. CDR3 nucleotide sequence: TGCAGCGTTGCTTGGACAGGGGCAGATACGCAGTATTTT. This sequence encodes CSVAWTGADTQYF.